This T cell receptor beta chain was identified in a study of shared clonotypes between healthy human individuals. Study-wide results and limits: Sampling included only blood; tissue repertoires likely differ.

The assay ran at deep level. Each cell subset's genomic DNA was divided evenly among several immunoSEQ plates. Sequenced by immunoSEQ multiplex PCR; TCRdb stores in-frame clones only, minus some. The repertoire holds about 480,000 clones, with approximately 85% as singletons. Donors were healthy HIV-negative adults without recently reported acute infections or vaccinations. Per the germline V gene, CDR1 is SEHNR and CDR2 is FQNEAQ (reference sequence). The V end lost 5 bases, the J end lost 5 bases, and 15 bases lay between the germline ends. The CDR3 totals 14 residues. To note about this clone: The target antigen is unknown.

The V call is TRBV7-9, the J call TRBJ2-5; D call uncertain. The TCR was taken from a middle-aged woman in good health. Some clones in this sample may be carry-over from other donors' samples. What was sequenced was PBMCs. For the CDR3, the DNA is TGTGCCAGCAGCAAAGCGTCAAGTTGGGAGACCCAGTACTTC. This translates into CASSKASSWETQYF.